This T cell receptor beta chain comes out of a study of beta chain features in type 1 diabetes. Whole-study findings and limits: Amplification by PCR could prefer shorter templates, with the same effect in patients and controls. In the patient group, naive, central memory and Treg TCRB repertoires seemed more alike than in the healthy donor group. Type 1 diabetes patients had moderately but significantly shorter TCRB CDR3s in all four CD4+ subsets.

Worth noting for this clone: What it binds is unknown. The junction differs from germline at one of its ends, possibly a read error.

As every portion of the isolated RNA was reverse transcribed, the sequencing read expressed TCRB transcripts. Samples of naive, central memory and regulatory T cells yielded a mean of about 3.4 million reads. Using immunoSEQ multiplex PCR, the repertoire was profiled, and TCRdb retains in-frame clones only, with some absent. The sample shows approximately 120,000 clones, 15% to 20% of them seen only once. The CDR3 totals 15 residues. Germline assignment: CDR1 MGHRA and CDR2 YSYEKL. Using CD45RO/CCR7/CD25/CD127/CD95/CD27, CD4+ naive, central memory, regulatory and stem cell-like memory cells were sorted.

The sequencing input was central memory CD4+ T cells from blood. The chain recombines TRBV4-1 with TRBJ2-1; TRBD2 is a possible D gene (5 bases). The receptor was derived from a man aged 18 to 30 with type 1 diabetes. CDR3 sequence: CASSQDQPGSSLQFF. The CDR3 coding sequence is TGTGCCAGCAGCCAAGATCAGCCGGGAAGCAGTTTGCAGTTCTTC.